This TCR beta chain was captured by sequencing in a study of blood T cell repertoires in COVID-19 (dated by TCRdb to 2019 to 2021). For the study in its entirety: Samples covering the acute and convalescent phases of COVID-19 were provided by collaborators in the United States, Italy and Spain. The material from the prospective study consisted of cDNA or gDNA derived from T cells, B-cell-depleted T cells, or PBMCs. Samples came from the ongoing ImmuneRACE study (first 160 participants) plus 1,254 subjects from 6 global collaborators. The dataset comprised deeply sampled blood TCRbeta repertoires from subjects exposed to, actively infected with, or recovered from COVID-19. Sample metadata almost always included a de-identified subject ID, COVID-19 status, age in years and sex. Where HLA class I and class II types were available, the types were taken from metadata supplied by the sample provider, not from assay-based typing. The repertoires were released in a freely available public database intended as a resource for research on the immune response to SARS-CoV-2.

What the study reported, not specific to this receptor: The quantity of clinical and demographic metadata differed by source and by participant and was supplied without curation.

Each collaborating institution followed its own protocols to collect whole blood in K2EDTA tubes. Collaborator samples were shipped for TCRbeta analysis as frozen whole blood, isolated PBMCs, or DNA extracted from either sample type. TCRbeta CDR3 regions were amplified from genomic DNA by means of the immunoSEQ Assay, a bias-controlled multiplex PCR. Per the authors' processing: The number of nucleated cells in each sample was estimated from the amplification of reference gene primers within the assay. To quantify the absolute abundance of each unique TCRbeta CDR3 rearrangement, sequence reads were collapsed and filtered. For each sample, productive Simpson clonality was calculated as the square root of Simpson's diversity index over productive rearrangements. The clones in this table, taken by TCRdb from immuneACCESS, are in-frame only. Not every clone is retained; where verified, under half of the shortfall comes from an unresolved V gene, and the cause of the rest is unknown. The V and J calls and the clone size are those of that table, but D and trimming were determined from the DNA. The sample table contains some 220,000 clones; only one count was recorded for around 80% of them. The ten largest clones represent 9.5% to 15% of the sample.

Counted from cysteine to phenylalanine, this CDR3 has 15 amino acids. Solely the CDR3 DNA is kept, with 45 bases framed from the first base. CDR1 and CDR2, looked up from the germline V gene, are MNHNS and SASEGT. V sheds 2 bases and J sheds 4 bases, leaving 12 bases between their ends. As concerns this clone: This clone's antigen is unknown. No base-level quality is on record; no much larger clone is a single base apart.

This receptor was taken from a human donor in a cohort sampled during active COVID-19. The V and J segments used are TRBV6-1 and TRBJ1-5; a tentative D call is TRBD1 (5 bases match). The sequencing sample was made of peripheral blood. Read as DNA, the sequence is TGTGCCAGCAGTGAAAGTGGGGCCCTTAATCAGCCCCAGCATTTT. Translated, this is CASSESGALNQPQHF.